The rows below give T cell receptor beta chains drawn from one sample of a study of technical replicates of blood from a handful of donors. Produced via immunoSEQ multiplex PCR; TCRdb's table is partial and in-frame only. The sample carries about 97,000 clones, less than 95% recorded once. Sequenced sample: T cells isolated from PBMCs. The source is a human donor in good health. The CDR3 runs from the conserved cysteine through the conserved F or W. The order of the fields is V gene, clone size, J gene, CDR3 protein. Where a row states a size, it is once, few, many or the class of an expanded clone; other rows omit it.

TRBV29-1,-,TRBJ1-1,CSAGQGNTEAFF
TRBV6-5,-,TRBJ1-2,CASSPGTAAYGYTF
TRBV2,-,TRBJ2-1,CATQPMIAGEEEDEQFF
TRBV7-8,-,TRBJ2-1,CASSLTRELDEQFF
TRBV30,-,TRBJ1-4,CAWSGDRVSNEKLFF
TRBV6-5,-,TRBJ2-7,CASSLLAGRDYEQYF
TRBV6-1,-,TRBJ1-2,CASSEAGTDDGYTF
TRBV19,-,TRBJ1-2,CASTDRDYGYTF
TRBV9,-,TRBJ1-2,CASSVQGWEGYTF
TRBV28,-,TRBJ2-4,CASMGTSGRYIQYF
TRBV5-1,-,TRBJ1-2,CASSRLKGAGDGYTF
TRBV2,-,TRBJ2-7,CASGIRTAYEQYF
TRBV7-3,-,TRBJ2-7,CASSPQADSYEQYF
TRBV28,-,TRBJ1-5,CASRFSGGGSNQSQHF
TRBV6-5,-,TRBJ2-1,CASSSRTSSYNEQFF
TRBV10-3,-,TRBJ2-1,CAITGGLAEYNEQFF
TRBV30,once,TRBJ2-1,CAWSTLSGINEQFF
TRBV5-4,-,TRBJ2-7,CASSLDQSYEQYF
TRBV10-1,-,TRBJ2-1,CASSELAGASYNEQFF
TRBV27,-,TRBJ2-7,CASRSLDTSFYEQYF
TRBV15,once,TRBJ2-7,CATSPATGPEQYF
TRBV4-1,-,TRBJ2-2,CASSQGGYTGELFF
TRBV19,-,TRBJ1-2,CASSISDYGYTF
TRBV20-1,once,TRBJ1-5,CSASPNQPQHF
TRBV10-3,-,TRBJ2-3,CAISEYPTGSDTQYF
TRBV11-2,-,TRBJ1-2,CASSPPGANYGYTF
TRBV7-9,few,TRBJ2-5,CASREYQETQYF
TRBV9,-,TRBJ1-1,CASSVGDRGHRWNTEAFF
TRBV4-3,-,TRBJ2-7,CASSQQTGGRSYEQYF
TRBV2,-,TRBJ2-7,CASKAGESYEQYF
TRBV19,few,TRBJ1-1,CASSKTGNTEAFF
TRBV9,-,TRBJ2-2,CASSVGYLPEVAGELFF
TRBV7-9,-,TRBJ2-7,CASSLSGDGYEQYF
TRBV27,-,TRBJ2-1,CASSLFGTGGKEQFF
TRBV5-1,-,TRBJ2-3,CASSLAASGVPDTQYF
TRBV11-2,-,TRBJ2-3,CASSLGLAGGSIDTQYF
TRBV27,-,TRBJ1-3,CASSSRQGSSGNTIYF
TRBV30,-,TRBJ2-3,CACATLGGVKDTQYF
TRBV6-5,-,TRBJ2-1,CASSYRGAYNEQFF
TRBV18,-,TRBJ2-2,CASSPRYDRGNGELFF
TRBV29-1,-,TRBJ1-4,CSVAELLGEKLFF
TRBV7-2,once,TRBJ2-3,CASSSRHSDTQYF
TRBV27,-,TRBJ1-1,CASSFSTGGTEAFF
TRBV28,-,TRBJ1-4,CASRFSGLQGAKFF
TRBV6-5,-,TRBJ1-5,CASSYIRGQPQHF
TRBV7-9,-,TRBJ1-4,CASSADRGRDEKLFF
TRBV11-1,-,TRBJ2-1,CASFGAGTFGNEQFF
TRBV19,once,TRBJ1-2,CASSVPRNYYGYTF